This T cell receptor (beta chain) was identified during a study of a mutant IDH1 vaccine in newly diagnosed glioma. Trimming shortened V by 10 bases and J by 2 bases, and 12 bases separated the two germline ends. The CDR3 is 13 amino acids. In germline, CDR1 is LNHDA, CDR2 SQIVND (reference sequence). Assay used: immunoSEQ multiplex PCR; TCRdb lists only in-frame clones, some missing. This table holds approximately 22,000 clones, 82% found once. Comments on this clone: Its target is unknown.

Indicated time point: week 47, end of study. In the vaccine, a single dose held 300 ug of the mutant IDH1 20-mer peptide, along with topical imiquimod. The clonotype comes from a man between 40 and 49 years old with glioma. Some clones in this sample may be carry-over from other donors' samples. The J gene is TRBJ1-5, the V gene TRBV19, with D possibly being TRBD1 (6 bases). The starting material was PBMCs, obtained from a glioma patient whose treatment included an IDH1 peptide vaccine. The DNA for the CDR3 is TGTGCCACCTCCCCAGGGGGCAATCAGCCCCAGCATTTT. Its translation is CATSPGGNQPQHF.